This TCR beta chain was obtained from a study of control samples from healthy donors and cancer patients. Produced via immunoSEQ multiplex PCR; TCRdb's table is partial and in-frame only. The table lists about 120,000 clones, around 90% of them singletons. In its sample, this clone was seen once. The germline gives CDR1 SQVTM, CDR2 ANQGSEA. This CDR3 comprises 11 residues. Trimming removed 7 bases at V and 13 bases at J, with 16 bases between. The chain carries TRBV29-1 and TRBJ1-4; D remains ambiguous. The sequenced material came from blood. The receptor comes from a middle-aged man in good health. The DNA of the CDR3 is TGCAGCGCTGGAGGGATGGCGGGACTGTTTTTT. Translation gives CSAGGMAGLFF.